These 4 T cell receptor beta chains share one sample of origin, sequenced in a study of T cell responses to AZD1222 COVID-19 vaccine (dated by TCRdb to the early 2020s). The library relied on the immunoSEQ multiplex PCR assay. In TCRdb, the immuneACCESS table is reduced to in-frame sequences with V and J assigned. These tables do not hold every clone; where another copy was compared, an unresolved V gene accounts for under half, and the others remain unexplained. The sample contains some 120,000 clones, about 92% of them found a single time. The top ten hold about 1.1% of the sample. The time point label corresponds to: baseline before first vaccination. The sequenced sample was peripheral blood, obtained on day 0 of AZD1222 vaccination. These receptors all stem from an adult in good health.

This chain uses TRBV7-9 with TRBJ2-5; D uncertain. The V gene lost 3 bases and the J gene lost 4 bases, with 3 bases spanning the gap. Germline V gene sequence: CDR1 SEHNR, CDR2 FQNEAQ (reference sequence). The CDR3 length is 11 residues. The CDR3 here is CASSFRETQYF. CDR3 DNA: TGTGCCAGCAGCTTCAGAGAGACCCAGTACTTC.

The chain uses TRBV9 and TRBJ1-3, with D perhaps TRBD1 (5 bases). V lost 4 bases and J 0 bases, leaving 11 bases between the germline ends. Looked up from germline, CDR1 is SGDLS and CDR2 is YYNGEE. CDR3 length: 15 amino acids. This chain's CDR3 is CASSIQGDSGNTIYF. The CDR3 nucleotides are TGTGCCAGCAGCATCCAGGGTGACTCTGGAAACACCATATATTTT.

The rearrangement uses TRBV19 and TRBJ2-1, with TRBD2 as a possible D gene (6 bases). This CDR3 comprises 14 residues. V lost 1 base to trimming and J lost 7 bases, with 11 bases between them. The V gene's germline CDR1 is LNHDA and CDR2 SQIVND (reference sequence). CDR3 amino acids: CASSIAGVFNEQFF. The CDR3 DNA follows: TGTGCCAGTAGTATAGCGGGAGTATTTAATGAGCAGTTCTTC.

V usage is TRBV27 and J usage is TRBJ2-3, with TRBD2 as a possible D gene (6 bases). The germline gives CDR1 MNHEY, CDR2 SMNVEV (reference sequence). This CDR3 spans 14 amino acids. Trimming cost V 6 bases and J 5 bases, with 15 bases left between them. The CDR3 DNA reads TGTGCCAGCAGACCCGGCGGGGTTAGAGATACGCAGTATTTT. It codes for CASRPGGVRDTQYF.